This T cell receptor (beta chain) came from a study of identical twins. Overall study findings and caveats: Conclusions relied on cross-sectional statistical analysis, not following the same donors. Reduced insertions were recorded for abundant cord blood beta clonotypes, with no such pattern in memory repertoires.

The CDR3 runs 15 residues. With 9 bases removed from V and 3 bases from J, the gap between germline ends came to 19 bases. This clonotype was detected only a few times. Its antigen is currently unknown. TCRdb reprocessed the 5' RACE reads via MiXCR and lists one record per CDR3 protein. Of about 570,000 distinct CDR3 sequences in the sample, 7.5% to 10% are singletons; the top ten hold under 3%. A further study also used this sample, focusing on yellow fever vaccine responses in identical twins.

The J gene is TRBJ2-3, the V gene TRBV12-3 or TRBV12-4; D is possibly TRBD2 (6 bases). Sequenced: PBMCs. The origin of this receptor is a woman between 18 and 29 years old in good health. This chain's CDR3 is CASSPEGRGTDTQYF. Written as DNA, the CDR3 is TGTGCCAGTTCCCCGGAGGGGCGCGGAACAGATACGCAGTATTTT.